Here is one TCR beta chain with its context. These data originate in a study of cytomegalovirus exposure and HLA in healthy donors. Between the trimmed V and J ends, which lost 0 bases and 0 bases, there was a span of 10 bases. Germline values: CDR1 SGHNT, CDR2 YYREEE (reference sequence). The CDR3 contains 15 residues. Produced via immunoSEQ multiplex PCR; TCRdb's table is partial and in-frame only. The table has over 150,000 clones, around 92% seen once. Sequenced sample: PBMCs. The clonotype was recovered from a man aged 18 to 29 in good health and CMV-seropositive. The chain carries TRBV5-4 and TRBJ2-7; no reliable D call. Here the CDR3 reads CASSLAPVSSYEQYF. Written as DNA, the CDR3 is TGTGCCAGCAGCTTGGCCCCCGTTAGCTCCTACGAGCAGTACTTC.